This T cell receptor (beta chain) was found in a study of T cell responses to AZD1222 COVID-19 vaccine. Study results and limitations: Baseline antibody screening turned up just a handful of seropositive AZD1222 recipients. Donor demographics were predominantly white British with a female majority; clonal diversity may be underestimated. Two doses of AZD1222 preceded a rise in Spike-specific TCR breadth and depth.

V dropped 3 bases and J dropped 0; count of bases not matched to a gene: 4. CDR3 length equals 17 residues. Germline V lookup: CDR1 SGHVS, CDR2 FNYEAQ. This clone was counted a single time. Its antigen is undetermined. Sequencing was performed with immunoSEQ multiplex PCR; in TCRdb, only in-frame clones are kept and a portion is missing. The table lists tens of thousands of clones, approximately 91% of them singletons. The sample in question was peripheral blood, obtained on day 0 of AZD1222 vaccination. The sequence came from an adult in good health. J is TRBJ1-4 and V is TRBV7-6, with 10 bases that match TRBD1. CDR3 nucleotide sequence: TGTGCCAGCAGCTTTCGGGACAGGGGTGCAACTAATGAAAAACTGTTTTTT. Its translation: CASSFRDRGATNEKLFF. The variable domain in full, with the rest retrieved from reference TRBV7-6 and TRBJ1-4, is GAGVSQSPRYKVTKRGQDVALRCDPISGHVSLYWYRQALGQGPEFLTYFNYEAQQDKSGLPNDRFSAERPEGSISTLTIQRTEQRDSAMYRCASSFRDRGATNEKLFFGSGTQLSVL.